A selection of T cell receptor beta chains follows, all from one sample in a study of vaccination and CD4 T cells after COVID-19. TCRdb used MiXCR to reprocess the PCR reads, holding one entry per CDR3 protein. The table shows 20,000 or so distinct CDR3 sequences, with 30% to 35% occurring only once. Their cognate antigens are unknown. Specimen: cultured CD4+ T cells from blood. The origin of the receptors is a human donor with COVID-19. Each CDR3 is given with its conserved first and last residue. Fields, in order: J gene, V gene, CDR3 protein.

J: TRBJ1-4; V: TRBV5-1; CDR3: CASSNRDGEVEKLFF
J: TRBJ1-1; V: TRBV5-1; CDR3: CASSPGLNTEAFF
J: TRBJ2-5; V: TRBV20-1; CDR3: CSALGLQETQYF
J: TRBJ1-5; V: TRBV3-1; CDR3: CASSQEQGAGQPQHF
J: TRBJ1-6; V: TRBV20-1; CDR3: CSAKGGGLRNSPLHF
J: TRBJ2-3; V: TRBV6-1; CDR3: CASRGTGTGGTDTQYF
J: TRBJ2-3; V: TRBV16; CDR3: CASSQPMTSGNTDTQYF
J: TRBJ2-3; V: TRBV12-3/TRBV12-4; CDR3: CASSLPGGLRTQYF
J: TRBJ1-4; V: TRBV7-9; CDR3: CASSRDRGDEKLFF
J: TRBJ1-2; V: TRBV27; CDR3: CASSLEKVGYGYTF
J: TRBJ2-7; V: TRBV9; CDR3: CASSAGQGAAEQYF
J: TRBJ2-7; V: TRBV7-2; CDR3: CASRGSTATYEQYF
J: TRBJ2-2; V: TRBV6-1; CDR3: CASSGNTGELFF
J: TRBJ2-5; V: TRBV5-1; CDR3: CASSLAEGAGVETQYF
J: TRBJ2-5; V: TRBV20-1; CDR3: CSAPFSGGETQYF
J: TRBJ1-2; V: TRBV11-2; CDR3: CASSADSLRGGYTF
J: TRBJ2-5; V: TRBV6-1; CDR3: CASSVTGGQETQYF
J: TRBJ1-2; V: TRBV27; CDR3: CASSGRGPPQSYGYTF
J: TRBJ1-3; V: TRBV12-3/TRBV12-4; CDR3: CASSLEVSGNTIYF
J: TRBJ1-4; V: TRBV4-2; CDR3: CASSQDLAAGRFVLFF
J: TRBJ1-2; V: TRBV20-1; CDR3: CSAMTENYGYTF
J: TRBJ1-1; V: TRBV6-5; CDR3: CASSYSRGGPLNTKAFF
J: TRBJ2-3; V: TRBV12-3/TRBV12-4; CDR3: CASSTTRDTQYF
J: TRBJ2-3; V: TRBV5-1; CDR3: CASSLGAGGHQDTQYF
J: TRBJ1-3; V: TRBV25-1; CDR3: CASSALRQGRAGNTIYF
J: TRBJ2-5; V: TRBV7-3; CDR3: CASSPGDRKETQYF
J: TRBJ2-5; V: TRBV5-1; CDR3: CASSYGGAGETQYF
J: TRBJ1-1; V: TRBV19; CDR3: CASSNPPRGRRTEAFF
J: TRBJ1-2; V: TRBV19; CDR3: CASRTGQGASYGYTF
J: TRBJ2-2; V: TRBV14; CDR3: CASSRSGTTNTGELFF
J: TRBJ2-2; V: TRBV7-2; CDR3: CASSPAGAGTGELFF
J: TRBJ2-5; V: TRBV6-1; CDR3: CASTRAGGPETQYF
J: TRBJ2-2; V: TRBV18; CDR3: CASVTRDRRTGELFF
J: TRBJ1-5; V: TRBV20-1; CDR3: CSASPGGNQPQHF
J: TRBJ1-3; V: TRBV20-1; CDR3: CSARDQGRAGVPRKNTIYF
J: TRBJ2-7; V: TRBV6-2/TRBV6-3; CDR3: CASSYGTSLEQYF
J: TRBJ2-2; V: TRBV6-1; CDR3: CASSARLAGMNTGELFF
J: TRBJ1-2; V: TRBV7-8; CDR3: CASSLVGAGRGNYGYTF
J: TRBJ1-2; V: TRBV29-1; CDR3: CSVDRQTIYGYTF
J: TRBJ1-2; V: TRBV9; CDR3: CASSVHGTANYGYTF
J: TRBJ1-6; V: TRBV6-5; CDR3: CASSYGDALSSLHF
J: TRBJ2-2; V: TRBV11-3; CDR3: CASSADTTGELFF
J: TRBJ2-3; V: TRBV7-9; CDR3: CASSPILAGTDTQYF
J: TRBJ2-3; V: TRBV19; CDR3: CASSIAGTDTQYF